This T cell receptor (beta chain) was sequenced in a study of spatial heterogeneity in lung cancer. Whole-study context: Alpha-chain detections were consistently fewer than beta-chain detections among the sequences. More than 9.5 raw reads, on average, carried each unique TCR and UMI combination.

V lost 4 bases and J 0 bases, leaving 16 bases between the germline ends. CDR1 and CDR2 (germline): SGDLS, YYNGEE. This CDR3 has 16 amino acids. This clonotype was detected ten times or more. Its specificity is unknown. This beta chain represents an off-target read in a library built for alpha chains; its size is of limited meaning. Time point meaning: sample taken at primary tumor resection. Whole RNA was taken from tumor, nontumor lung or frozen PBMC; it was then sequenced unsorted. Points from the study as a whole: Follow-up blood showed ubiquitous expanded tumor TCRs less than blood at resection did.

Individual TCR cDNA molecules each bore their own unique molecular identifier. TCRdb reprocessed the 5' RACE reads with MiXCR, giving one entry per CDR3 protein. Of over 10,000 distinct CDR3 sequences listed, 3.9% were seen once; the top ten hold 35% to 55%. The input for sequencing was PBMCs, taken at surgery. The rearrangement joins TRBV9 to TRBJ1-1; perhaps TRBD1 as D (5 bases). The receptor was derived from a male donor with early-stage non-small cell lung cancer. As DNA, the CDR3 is TGTGCCAGCAGCCGCCAGGGCGCAGTCATGAACACTGAAGCTTTCTTT. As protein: CASSRQGAVMNTEAFF.